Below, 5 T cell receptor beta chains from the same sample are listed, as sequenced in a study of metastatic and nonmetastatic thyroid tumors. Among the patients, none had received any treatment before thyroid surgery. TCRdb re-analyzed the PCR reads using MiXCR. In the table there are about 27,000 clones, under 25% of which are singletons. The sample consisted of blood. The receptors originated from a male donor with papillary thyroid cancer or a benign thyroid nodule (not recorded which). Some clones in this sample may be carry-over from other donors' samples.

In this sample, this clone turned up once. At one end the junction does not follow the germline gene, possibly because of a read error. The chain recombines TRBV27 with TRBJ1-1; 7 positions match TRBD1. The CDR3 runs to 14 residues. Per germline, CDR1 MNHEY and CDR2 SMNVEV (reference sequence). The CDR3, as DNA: TGTGCCATCAGTTGGGGACAGTGCGCCACTGAAGCTTTCTTT. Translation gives CAISWGQCATEAFF.

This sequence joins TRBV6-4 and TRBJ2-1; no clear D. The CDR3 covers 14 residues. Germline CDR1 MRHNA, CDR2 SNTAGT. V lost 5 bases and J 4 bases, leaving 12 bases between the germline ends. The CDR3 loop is CASSKTRPYNEQFF. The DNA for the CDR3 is TGTGCCAGCAGTAAAACACGACCTTACAATGAGCAGTTCTTC.

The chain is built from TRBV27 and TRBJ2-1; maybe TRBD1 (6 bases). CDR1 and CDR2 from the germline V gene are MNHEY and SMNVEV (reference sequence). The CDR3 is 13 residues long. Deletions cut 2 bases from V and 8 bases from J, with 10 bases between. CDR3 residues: CASSLGRGDEQFF. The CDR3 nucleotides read TGTGCCAGCAGTTTAGGCAGGGGCGATGAGCAGTTCTTC.

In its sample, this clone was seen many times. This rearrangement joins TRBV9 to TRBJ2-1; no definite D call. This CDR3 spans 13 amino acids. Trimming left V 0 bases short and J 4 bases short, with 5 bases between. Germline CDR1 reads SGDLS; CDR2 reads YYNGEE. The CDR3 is CASSVGRYNEQFF. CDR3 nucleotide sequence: TGTGCCAGCAGCGTAGGTCGTTACAATGAGCAGTTCTTC.

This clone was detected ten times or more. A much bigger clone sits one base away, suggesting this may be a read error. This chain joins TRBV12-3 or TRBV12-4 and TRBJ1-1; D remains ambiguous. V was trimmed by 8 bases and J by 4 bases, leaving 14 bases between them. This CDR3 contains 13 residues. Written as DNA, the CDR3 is TGTGCCAGCCCTCGGCCCCCATCCACTGAAGCTTTCTTT. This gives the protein CASPRPPSTEAFF.